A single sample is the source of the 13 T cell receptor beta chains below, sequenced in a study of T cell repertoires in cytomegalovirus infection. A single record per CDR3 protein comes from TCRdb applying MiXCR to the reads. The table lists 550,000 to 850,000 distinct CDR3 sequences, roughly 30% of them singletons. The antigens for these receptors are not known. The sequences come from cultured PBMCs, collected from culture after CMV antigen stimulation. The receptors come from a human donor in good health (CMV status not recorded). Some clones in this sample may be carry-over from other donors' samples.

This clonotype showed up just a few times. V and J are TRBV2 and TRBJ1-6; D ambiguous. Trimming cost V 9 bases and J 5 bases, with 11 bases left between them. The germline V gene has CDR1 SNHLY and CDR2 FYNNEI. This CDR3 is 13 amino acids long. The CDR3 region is CARTKGHNSPLHF. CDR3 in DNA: TGTGCCAGGACGAAAGGCCATAATTCACCCCTCCACTTT. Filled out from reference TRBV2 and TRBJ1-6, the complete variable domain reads EPEVTQTPSHQVTQMGQEVILRCVPISNHLYFYWYRQILGQKVEFLVSFYNNEISEKSEIFDDQFSVERPDGSNFTLKIRSTKLEDSAMYFCARTKGHNSPLHFGNGTRLTVT.

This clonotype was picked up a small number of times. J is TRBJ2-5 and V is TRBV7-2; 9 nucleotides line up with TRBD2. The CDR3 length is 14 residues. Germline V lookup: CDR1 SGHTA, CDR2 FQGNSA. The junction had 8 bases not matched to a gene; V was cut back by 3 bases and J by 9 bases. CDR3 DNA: TGTGCCAGCAGCTTGGGACTAGCCGGGGCGGCCCAGTACTTC. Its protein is CASSLGLAGAAQYF.

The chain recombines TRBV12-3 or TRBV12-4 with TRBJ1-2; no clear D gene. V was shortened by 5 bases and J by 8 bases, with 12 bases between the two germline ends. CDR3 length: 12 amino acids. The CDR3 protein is CASSPGLVGYTF. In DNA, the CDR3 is TGTGCCAGCAGTCCCGGATTGGTCGGCTACACCTTC.

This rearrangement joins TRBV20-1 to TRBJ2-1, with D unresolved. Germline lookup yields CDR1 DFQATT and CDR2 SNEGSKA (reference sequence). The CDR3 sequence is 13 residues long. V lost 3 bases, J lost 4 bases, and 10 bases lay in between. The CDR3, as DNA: TGCAGTGCTAGTAGGCAACTTTACAATGAGCAGTTCTTC. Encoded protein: CSASRQLYNEQFF.

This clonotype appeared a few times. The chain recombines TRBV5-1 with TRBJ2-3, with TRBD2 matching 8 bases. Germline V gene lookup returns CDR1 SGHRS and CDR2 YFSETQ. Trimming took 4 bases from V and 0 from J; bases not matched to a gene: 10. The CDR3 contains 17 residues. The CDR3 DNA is TGCGCCAGCAGCATTCGGGGGGGCCAGAGGAGCACAGATACGCAGTATTTT. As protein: CASSIRGGQRSTDTQYF.

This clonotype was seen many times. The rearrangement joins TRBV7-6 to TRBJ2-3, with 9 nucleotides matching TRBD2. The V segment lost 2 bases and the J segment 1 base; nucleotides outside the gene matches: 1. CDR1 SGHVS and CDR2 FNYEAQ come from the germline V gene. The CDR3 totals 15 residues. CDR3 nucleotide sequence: TGTGCCAGCAGCTTAAGGACTAGCGGCACAGATACGCAGTATTTT. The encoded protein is CASSLRTSGTDTQYF.

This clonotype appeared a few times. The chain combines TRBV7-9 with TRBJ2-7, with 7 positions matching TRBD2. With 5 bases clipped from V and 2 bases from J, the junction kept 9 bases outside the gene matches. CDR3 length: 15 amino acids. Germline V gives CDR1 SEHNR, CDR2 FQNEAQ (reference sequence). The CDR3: CASSPPSGGTYEQYF. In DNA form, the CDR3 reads TGTGCCAGCAGCCCACCGTCGGGGGGAACCTACGAGCAGTACTTC. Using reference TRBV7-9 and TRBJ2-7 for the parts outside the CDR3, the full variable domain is DTGVSQNPRHKITKRGQNVTFRCDPISEHNRLYWYRQTLGQGPEFLTYFQNEAQLEKSRLLSDRFSAERPKGSFSTLEIQRTEQGDSAMYLCASSPPSGGTYEQYFGPGTRLTVT.

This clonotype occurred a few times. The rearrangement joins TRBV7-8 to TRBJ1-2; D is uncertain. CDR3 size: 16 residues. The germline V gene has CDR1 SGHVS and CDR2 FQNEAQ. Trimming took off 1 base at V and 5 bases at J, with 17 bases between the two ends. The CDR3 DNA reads TGTGCCAGCAGCTTAGGCGGACCCGCTCGGTTTTATGGCTACACCTTC. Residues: CASSLGGPARFYGYTF.

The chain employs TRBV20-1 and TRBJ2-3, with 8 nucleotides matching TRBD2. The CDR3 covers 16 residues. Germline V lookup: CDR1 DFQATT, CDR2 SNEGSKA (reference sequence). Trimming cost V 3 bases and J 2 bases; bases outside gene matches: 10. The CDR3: CSASRLGGGYTDTQYF. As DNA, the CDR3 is TGCAGTGCTAGCCGATTGGGCGGGGGGTACACAGATACGCAGTATTTT.

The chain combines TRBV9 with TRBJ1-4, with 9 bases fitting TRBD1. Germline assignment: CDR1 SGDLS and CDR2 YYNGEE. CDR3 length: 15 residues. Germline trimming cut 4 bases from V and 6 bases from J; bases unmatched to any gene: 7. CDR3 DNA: TGTGCCAGCAGCCCCCGGACAGGGGTTGATGAAAAACTGTTTTTT. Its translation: CASSPRTGVDEKLFF.

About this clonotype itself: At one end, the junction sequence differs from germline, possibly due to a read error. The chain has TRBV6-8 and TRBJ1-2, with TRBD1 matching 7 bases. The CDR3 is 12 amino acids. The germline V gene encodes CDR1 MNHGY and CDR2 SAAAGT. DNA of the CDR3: TGTGCCAGCAGTGGGGGAACAGGGGCCCTCTCCTTC. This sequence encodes CASSGGTGALSF.

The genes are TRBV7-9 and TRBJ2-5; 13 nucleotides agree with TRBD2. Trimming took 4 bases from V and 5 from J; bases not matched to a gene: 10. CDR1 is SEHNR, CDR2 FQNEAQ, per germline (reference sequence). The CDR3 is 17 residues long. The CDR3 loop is CASSYPELAGGDETQYF. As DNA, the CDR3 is TGTGCCAGCAGCTACCCCGAACTAGCGGGAGGGGACGAGACCCAGTACTTC.

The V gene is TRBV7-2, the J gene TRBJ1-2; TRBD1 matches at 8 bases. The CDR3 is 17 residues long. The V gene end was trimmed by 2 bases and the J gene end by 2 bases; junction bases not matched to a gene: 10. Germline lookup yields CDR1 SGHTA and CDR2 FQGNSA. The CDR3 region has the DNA TGTGCCAGCAGCTTATCACCAGGGGGCGAGCTCAACTATGGCTACACCTTC. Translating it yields CASSLSPGGELNYGYTF.